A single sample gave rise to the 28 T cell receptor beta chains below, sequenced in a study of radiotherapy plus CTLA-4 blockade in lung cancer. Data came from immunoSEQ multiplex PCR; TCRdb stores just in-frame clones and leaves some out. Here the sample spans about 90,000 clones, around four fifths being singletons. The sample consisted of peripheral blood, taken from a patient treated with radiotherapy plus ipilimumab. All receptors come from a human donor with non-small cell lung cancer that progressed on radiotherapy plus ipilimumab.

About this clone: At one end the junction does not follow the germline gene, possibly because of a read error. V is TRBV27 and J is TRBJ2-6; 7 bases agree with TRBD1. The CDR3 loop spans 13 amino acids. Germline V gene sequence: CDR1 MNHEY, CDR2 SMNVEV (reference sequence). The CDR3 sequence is CASSFTGVNVLTF. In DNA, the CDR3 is TGTGCCAGCAGTTTTACAGGGGTCAACGTCCTGACTTTC.

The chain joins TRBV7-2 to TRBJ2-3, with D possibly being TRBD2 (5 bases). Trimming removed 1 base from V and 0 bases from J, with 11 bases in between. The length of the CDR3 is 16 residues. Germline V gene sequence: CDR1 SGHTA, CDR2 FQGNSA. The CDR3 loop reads CASSLVGGLSTDTQYF. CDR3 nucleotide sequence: TGTGCCAGCAGCTTAGTGGGCGGGCTTAGCACAGATACGCAGTATTTT.

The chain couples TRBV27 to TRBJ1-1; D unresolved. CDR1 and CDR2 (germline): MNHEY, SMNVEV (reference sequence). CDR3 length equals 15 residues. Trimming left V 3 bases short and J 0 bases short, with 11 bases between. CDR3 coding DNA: TGTGCCAGCAGTTTTGGGCCTCGGGTGAACACTGAAGCTTTCTTT. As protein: CASSFGPRVNTEAFF.

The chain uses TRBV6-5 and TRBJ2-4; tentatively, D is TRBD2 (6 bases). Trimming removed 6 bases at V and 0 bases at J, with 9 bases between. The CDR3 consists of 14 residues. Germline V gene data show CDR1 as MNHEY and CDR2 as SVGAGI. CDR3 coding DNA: TGTGCCAGCAGGGAGGGTCCAGCCAAAAACATTCAGTACTTC. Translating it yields CASREGPAKNIQYF.

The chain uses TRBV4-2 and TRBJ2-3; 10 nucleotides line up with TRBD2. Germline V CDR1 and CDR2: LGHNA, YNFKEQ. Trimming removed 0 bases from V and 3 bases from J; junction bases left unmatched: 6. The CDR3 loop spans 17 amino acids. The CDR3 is CASSQELAGLSTDTQYF. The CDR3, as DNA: TGTGCCAGCAGCCAAGAACTAGCGGGATTGAGTACAGATACGCAGTATTTT.

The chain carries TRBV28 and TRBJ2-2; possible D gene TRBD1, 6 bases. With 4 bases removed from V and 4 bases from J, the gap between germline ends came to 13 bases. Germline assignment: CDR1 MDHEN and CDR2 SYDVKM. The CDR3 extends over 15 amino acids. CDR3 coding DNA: TGTGCCAGCAGTTACGAGGGGGTAGGCACCGGGGAGCTGTTTTTT. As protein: CASSYEGVGTGELFF.

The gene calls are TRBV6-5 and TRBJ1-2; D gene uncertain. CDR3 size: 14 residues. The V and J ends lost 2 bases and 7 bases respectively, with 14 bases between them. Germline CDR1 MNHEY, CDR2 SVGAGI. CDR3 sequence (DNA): TGTGCCAGCAGTTACGAGGGAAGGGTAGGTGGCTACACCTTC. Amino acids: CASSYEGRVGGYTF.

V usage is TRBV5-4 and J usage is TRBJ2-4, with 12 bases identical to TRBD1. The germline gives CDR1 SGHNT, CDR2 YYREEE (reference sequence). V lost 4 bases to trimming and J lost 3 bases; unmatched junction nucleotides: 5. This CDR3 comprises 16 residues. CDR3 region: CASSIGTGGVKNIQYF. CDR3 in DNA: TGTGCCAGCAGCATAGGGACAGGGGGCGTCAAAAACATTCAGTACTTC.

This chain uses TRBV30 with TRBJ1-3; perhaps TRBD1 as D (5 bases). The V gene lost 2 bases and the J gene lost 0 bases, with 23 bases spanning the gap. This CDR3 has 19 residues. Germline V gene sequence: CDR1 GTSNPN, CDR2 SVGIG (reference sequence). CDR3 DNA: TGTGCCTGGAGTATCACGGGACCCTTTATGGGACTCTCTGGAAACACCATATATTTT. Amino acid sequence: CAWSITGPFMGLSGNTIYF.

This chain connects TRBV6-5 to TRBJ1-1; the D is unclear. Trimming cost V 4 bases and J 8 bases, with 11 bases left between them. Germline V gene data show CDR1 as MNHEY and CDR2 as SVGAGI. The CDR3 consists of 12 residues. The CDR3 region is CASSSAGIEAFF. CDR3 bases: TGTGCCAGCAGTTCCGCGGGAATAGAAGCTTTCTTT.

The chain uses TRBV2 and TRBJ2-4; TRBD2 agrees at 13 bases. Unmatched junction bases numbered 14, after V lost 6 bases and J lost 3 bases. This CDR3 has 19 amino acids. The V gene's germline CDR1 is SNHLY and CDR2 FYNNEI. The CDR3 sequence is CASSPIGLAGELSKNIQYF. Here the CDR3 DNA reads TGTGCCAGCAGCCCCATCGGACTAGCGGGAGAGTTGAGCAAAAACATTCAGTACTTC.

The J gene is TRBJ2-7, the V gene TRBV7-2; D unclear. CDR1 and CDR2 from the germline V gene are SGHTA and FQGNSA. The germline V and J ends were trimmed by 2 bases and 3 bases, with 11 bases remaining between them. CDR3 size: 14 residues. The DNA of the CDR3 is TGTGCCAGCAGCTTATTGGTGGCGCGCTACGAGCAGTACTTC. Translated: CASSLLVARYEQYF. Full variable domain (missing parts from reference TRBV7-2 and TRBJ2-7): GAGVSQSPSNKVTEKGKDVELRCDPISGHTALYWYRQSLGQGLEFLIYFQGNSAPDKSGLPSDRFSAERTGGSVSTLTIQRTQQEDSAVYLCASSLLVARYEQYFGPGTRLTVT.

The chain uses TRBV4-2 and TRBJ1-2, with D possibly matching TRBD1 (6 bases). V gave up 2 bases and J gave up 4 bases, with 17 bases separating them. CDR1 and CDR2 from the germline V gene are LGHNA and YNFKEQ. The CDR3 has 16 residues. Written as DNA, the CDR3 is TGTGCCAGCAGCCAACCTCGACAGGATTTGGGCTATGGCTACACCTTC. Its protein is CASSQPRQDLGYGYTF.

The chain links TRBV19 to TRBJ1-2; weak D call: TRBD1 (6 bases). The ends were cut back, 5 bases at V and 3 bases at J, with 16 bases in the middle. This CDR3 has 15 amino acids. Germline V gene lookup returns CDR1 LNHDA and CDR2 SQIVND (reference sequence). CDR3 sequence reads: CASSHLRGADYGYTF. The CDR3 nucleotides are TGTGCCAGTAGTCATCTGCGGGGGGCTGACTATGGCTACACCTTC.

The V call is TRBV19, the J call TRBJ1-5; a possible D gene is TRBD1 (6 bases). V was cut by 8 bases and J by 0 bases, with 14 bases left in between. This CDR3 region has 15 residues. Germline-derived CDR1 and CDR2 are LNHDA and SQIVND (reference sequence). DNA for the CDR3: TGTGCCAGTCTTGGGGGCTCCTATAGCAATCAGCCCCAGCATTTT. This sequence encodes CASLGGSYSNQPQHF.

The chain's CDR3 is CASSLNKNTEAFF. Here the CDR3 DNA reads TGTGCCAGCAGTTTAAATAAGAACACTGAAGCTTTCTTT. This chain uses TRBV27 with TRBJ1-1, with no clear D. Germline V gene data show CDR1 as MNHEY and CDR2 as SMNVEV (reference sequence). The V and J ends lost 2 bases and 1 base respectively, with 5 bases between them. This CDR3 contains 13 residues.

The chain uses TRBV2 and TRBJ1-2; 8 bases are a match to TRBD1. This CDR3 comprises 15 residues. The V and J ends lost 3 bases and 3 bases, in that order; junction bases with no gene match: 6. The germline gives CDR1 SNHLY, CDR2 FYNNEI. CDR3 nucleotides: TGTGCCAGCAGTGAGCAGGGGGCATACTACTATGGCTACACCTTC. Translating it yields CASSEQGAYYYGYTF.

The CDR3 DNA is TGTGCCAGCAGCTTATATAGGGGGCTCCTCAATGAAAAACTGTTTTTT. It yields the protein CASSLYRGLLNEKLFF. The chain employs TRBV7-2 and TRBJ1-4; 7 positions match TRBD1. The CDR3 contains 16 residues. V was pared by 2 bases and J by 5 bases, with 8 bases of the junction left unmatched. Germline V CDR1 and CDR2: SGHTA, FQGNSA. The whole variable domain, remainder taken from reference TRBV7-2 and TRBJ1-4, is GAGVSQSPSNKVTEKGKDVELRCDPISGHTALYWYRQSLGQGLEFLIYFQGNSAPDKSGLPSDRFSAERTGGSVSTLTIQRTQQEDSAVYLCASSLYRGLLNEKLFFGSGTQLSVL.

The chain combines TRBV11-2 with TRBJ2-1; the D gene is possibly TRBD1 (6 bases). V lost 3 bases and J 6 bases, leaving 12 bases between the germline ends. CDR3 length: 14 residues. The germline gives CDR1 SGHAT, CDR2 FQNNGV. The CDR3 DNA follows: TGTGCCAGCAGCTTTATTCAGGGGTCCAATGAGCAGTTCTTC. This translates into CASSFIQGSNEQFF.

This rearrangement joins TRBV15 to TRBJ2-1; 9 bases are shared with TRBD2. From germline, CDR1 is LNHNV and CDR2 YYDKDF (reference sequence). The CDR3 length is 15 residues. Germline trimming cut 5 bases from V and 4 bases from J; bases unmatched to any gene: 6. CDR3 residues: CATSPTSGPYNEQFF. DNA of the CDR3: TGTGCCACCAGCCCGACTAGCGGACCTTACAATGAGCAGTTCTTC.

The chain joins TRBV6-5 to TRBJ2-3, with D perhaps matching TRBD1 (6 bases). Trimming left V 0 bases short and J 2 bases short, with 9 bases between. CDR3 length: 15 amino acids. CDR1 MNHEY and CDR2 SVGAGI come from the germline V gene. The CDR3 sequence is CASSYSHRATDTQYF. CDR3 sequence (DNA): TGTGCCAGCAGTTACTCGCACAGGGCCACAGATACGCAGTATTTT.

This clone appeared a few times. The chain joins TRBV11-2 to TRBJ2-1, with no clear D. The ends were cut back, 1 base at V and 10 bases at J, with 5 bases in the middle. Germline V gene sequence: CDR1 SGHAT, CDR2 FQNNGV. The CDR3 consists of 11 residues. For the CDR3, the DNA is TGTGCCAGCAGCTTAGTGGTAGAGCAGTTCTTC. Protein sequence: CASSLVVEQFF.

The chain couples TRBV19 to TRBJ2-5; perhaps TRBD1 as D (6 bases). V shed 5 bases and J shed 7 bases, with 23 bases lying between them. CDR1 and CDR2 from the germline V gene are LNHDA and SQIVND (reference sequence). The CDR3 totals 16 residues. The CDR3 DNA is TGTGCCAGTAGTGGTCAAGGGATGGGGGCGCGCGGGACCCAGTACTTC. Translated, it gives CASSGQGMGARGTQYF.

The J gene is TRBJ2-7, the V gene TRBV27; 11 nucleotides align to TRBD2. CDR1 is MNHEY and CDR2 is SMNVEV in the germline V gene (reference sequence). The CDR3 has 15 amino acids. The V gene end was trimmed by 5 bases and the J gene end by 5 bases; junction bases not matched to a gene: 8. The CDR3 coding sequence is TGTGCCAGCAGTCGACCGGGACTAGCGGTTCACGAGCAGTACTTC. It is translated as CASSRPGLAVHEQYF.

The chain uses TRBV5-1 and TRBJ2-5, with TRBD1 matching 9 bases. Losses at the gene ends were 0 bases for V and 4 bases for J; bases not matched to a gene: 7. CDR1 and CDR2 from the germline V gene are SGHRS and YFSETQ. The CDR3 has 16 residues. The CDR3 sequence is CASSLAPQGAGETQYF. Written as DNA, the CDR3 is TGCGCCAGCAGCTTGGCTCCACAGGGGGCAGGAGAGACCCAGTACTTC.

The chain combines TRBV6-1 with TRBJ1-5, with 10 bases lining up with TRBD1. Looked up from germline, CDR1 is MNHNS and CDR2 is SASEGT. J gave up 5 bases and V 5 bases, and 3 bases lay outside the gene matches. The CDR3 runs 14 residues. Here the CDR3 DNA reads TGTGCCAGCAGTAGAGGACAGGGGGATCAGCCCCAGCATTTT. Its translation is CASSRGQGDQPQHF.

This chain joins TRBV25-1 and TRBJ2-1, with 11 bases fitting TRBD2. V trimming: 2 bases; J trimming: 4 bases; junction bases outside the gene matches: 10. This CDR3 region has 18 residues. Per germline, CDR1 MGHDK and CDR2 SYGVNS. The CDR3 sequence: CASSEINLLAGGYNEQFF. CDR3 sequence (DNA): TGTGCCAGCAGTGAAATCAACCTGCTAGCGGGGGGATACAATGAGCAGTTCTTC. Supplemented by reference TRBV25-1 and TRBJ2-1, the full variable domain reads EADIYQTPRYLVIGTGKKITLECSQTMGHDKMYWYQQDPGMELHLIHYSYGVNSTEKGDLSSESTVSRIRTEHFPLTLESARPSHTSQYLCASSEINLLAGGYNEQFFGPGTRLTVL.

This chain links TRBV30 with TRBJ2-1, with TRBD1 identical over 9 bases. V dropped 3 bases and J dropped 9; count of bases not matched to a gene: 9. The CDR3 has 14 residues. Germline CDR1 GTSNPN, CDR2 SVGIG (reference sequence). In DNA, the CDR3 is TGTGCCTGGAGGGTGACAGGGGGGAGTCCTGAGCAGTTCTTC. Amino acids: CAWRVTGGSPEQFF.